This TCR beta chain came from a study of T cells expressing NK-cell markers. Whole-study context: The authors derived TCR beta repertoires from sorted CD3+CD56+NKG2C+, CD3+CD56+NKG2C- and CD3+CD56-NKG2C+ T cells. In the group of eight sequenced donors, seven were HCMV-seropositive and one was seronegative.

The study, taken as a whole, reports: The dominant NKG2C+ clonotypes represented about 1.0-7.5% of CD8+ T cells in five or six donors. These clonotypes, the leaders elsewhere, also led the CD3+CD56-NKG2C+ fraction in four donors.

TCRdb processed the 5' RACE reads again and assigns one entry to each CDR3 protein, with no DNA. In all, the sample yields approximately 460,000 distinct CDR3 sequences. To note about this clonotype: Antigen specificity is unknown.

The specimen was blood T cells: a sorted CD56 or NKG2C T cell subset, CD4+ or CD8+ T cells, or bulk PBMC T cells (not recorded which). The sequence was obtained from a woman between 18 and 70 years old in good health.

The CDR3 spells CSVRDRGHGGSGYGYTF. This chain joins TRBV29-1 and TRBJ1-2; the D call from TCRdb, TRBD1, cannot be confirmed without DNA. Germline CDR1 is SQVTM and CDR2 is ANQGSEA. This CDR3 contains 17 residues.